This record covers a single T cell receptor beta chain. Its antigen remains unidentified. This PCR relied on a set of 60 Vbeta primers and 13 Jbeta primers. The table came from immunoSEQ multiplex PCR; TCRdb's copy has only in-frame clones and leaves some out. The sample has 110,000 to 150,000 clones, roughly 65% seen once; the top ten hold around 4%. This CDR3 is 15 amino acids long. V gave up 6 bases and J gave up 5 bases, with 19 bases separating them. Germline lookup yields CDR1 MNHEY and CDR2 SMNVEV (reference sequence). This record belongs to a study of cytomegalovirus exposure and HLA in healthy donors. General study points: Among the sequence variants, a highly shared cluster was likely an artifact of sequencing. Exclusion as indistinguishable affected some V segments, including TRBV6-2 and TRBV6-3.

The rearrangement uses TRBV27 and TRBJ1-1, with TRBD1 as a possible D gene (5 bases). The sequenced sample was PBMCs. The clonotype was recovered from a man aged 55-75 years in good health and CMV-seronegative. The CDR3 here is CASSALPGTDTEAFF. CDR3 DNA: TGTGCCAGCAGCGCTCTCCCTGGGACTGATACTGAAGCTTTCTTT.